Following are 4 T cell receptor delta chains from one sample sequenced in a study of γδ T cells in repeated Plasmodium falciparum infection. TCRdb re-processed the multiplex PCR reads using CATT. The repertoire includes 90,000 or so delta-chain clones, roughly 0.9% of them detected once, and 9.6% sits in the top ten. Flow sorting of PBMC yielded separate Vgamma9/Vdelta2+ and Vdelta2-negative gammadelta T cell populations for bulk repertoire analysis. Sequencing was done on a sample of gamma-delta T cells from blood. Source of these receptors: a pool of human donors (malaria-infected and uninfected, not separated).

This clone has a handful of counts. TCRdb assigns this DNA the protein of a much larger clone, which departs from its translation at residue 6; this likely reflects a read error, and the protein shown comes from translating the DNA. The genes are TRDV1 and TRDJ3, with 11 bases aligning to TRDD3. V gave up 5 bases and J gave up 0 bases; unmatched junction bases: 15. CDR3 length: 22 amino acids. Per the germline V gene, CDR1 is TSWWSYY and CDR2 is QGS. The CDR3 here is CALGRAWGIRVSSSWDTRQMFF. CDR3 bases: TGTGCTCTTGGGCGAGCGTGGGGGATACGCGTTTCGAGCTCCTGGGACACCCGACAGATGTTTTTC.

On this clone: A far larger clone is a single base away, which makes a read error likely. The identical CDR3 is also encoded by other nucleotide sequences in the sample. This chain connects TRDV1 to TRDJ1, with 7 bases aligning to TRDD3. The J gene was not available in TCRdb and was assigned here by matching the DNA to germline segments. Germline V gene sequence: CDR1 TSWWSYY, CDR2 QGS. The CDR3 contains 20 residues. This CDR3 is CALSPLSWGSPGWYTDKLIF. Written as DNA, the CDR3 is TGTGCCCTTAGCCCCTTGTCCTGGGGGTCCCCCGGTTGGTACACCGATAAACTCATCTTT.

This clone occurred a few times. The chain employs TRDV1 and TRDJ1, with TRDD3 matching 10 bases. TCRdb is silent on the J gene; assignment here came from matching the DNA to germline. Germline-derived CDR1 and CDR2 are TSWWSYY and QGS. V shed 0 bases and J 6 bases; nucleotides not matched to a gene: 16. There are 19 residues in the CDR3. Written as DNA, the CDR3 is TGTGCTCTTGGGGAACTAGGGCCTAAGGGTACTGGGGGATTCCATAAACTCATCTTT. This gives the protein CALGELGPKGTGGFHKLIF.

A word on this clone: This DNA translates differently at residue 14 from the TCRdb protein, which is that of a much larger clone; a read error is likely, and the protein shown is the DNA's own translation. This chain connects TRAV38-2/DV8 to TRDJ1; no reliable D call. The J gene, absent from TCRdb, was called here by matching the DNA to germline. The V gene's germline CDR1 is TSESDYY and CDR2 QEAYKQQN. Trimming took 1 base from V and 1 from J, leaving 38 bases between them. CDR3 length equals 24 residues. CDR3 sequence reads: CAYRSTPRLRGLPRGRPFTDKLIF. The CDR3 coding sequence is TGTGCTTATAGGAGCACCCCGCGGCTACGTGGCCTCCCTAGGGGCCGGCCTTTCACCGATAAACTCATCTTT.